This TCR beta chain was retrieved from a study of T cell responses to AZD1222 COVID-19 vaccine. Profiled with immunoSEQ multiplex PCR; TCRdb holds only in-frame clones, not every one. The sample consists of about 130,000 clones, about nine tenths of them appearing once. Concerning this clone: Antigen: not known.

The study, taken as a whole, reports: Dominant CD4 TCR responses targeted spike regions 160-218 and 743-854. AZD1222 recipients seropositive at baseline numbered only six. The donors showed a predominance of white British ancestry and of females, with possible underestimation of clonal diversity.

This CDR3 spans 14 amino acids. Germline CDR1 SEHNR, CDR2 FQNEAQ (reference sequence). V lost 5 bases, J lost 11 bases, and 19 bases lay in between. This TCR was sampled from an adult who received the AZD1222 COVID-19 vaccine. The chain couples TRBV7-9 to TRBJ2-1; D remains ambiguous. Sequences were derived from peripheral blood, sampled 28 days after the second AZD1222 dose. DNA of the CDR3: TGTGCCAGCAGCCCTCCCGTCCGCAGCACGCAGCAGTTCTTC. It encodes CASSPPVRSTQQFF.